This TCR beta chain emerged from a study of T cell responses to AZD1222 COVID-19 vaccine. About this clone: Antigen unknown.

Produced via immunoSEQ multiplex PCR; TCRdb's table is partial and in-frame only. The data show more than 85,000 clones, 70% to 90% seen once. The CDR3 has 14 amino acids. V was shortened by 2 bases and J by 7 bases, with 12 bases between the two germline ends. The V gene's germline CDR1 is MDHEN and CDR2 SYDVKM. Study-level points and caveats: CD4 TCRs linked to vaccination spanned spike, dominating at 160-218 and 743-854. Clonal diversity was possibly underestimated, and the donors were mostly white British, with more females.

Material: peripheral blood, obtained on day 0 of AZD1222 vaccination. V and J are TRBV28 and TRBJ2-4, with D tentatively TRBD1 (5 bases). The sequence was obtained from an adult in good health. The CDR3 coding sequence is TGTGCCAGCAGTTTAGCCAGGGCGCATAACATTCAGTACTTC. This translates into CASSLARAHNIQYF. The whole variable domain, remainder taken from reference TRBV28 and TRBJ2-4, is DVKVTQSSRYLVKRTGEKVFLECVQDMDHENMFWYRQDPGLGLRLIYFSYDVKMKEKGDIPEGYSVSREKKERFSLILESASTNQTSMYLCASSLARAHNIQYFGAGTRLSVL.